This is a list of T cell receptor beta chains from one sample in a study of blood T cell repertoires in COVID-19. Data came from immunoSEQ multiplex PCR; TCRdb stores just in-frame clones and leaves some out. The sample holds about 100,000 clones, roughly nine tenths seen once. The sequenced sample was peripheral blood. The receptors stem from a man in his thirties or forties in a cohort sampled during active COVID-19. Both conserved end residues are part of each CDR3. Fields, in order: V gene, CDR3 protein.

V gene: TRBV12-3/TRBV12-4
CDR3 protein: CASSFAAYGYTF

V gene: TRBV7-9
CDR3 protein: CASSTGTDRESGYTF

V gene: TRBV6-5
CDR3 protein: CASSYERDTEAFF

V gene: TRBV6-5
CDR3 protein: CASSRATNTGELFF

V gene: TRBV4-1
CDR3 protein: CASSQKGTGRNNEQFF

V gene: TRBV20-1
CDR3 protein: CSAYRDGYTF

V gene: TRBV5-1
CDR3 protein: CASSTDPGRYQPQHF

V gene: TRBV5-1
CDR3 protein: CASSLAGGRGYTF

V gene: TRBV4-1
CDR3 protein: CASSQDIRPGEQYF

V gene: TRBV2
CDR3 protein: CASSQLQGPLHF

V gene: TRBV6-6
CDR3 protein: CASSYAGTGNQPQHF

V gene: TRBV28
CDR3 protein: CASRFRDRGRRNTEAFF

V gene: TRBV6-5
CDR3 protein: CASTPQIPNTEAFF

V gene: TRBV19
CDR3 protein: CAASTRNRDGYTF

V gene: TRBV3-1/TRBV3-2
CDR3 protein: CASSRAGASEYGYTF

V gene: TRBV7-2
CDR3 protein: CASSLRHSGELFF

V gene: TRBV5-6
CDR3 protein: CASSSWDRWSYEQYF

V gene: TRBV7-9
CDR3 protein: CASSLISDNYGYTF

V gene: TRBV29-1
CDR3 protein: CSVVPGDTEAFF

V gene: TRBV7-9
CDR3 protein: CASSLGQGNLETQYF

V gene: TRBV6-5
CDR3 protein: CASAGDRRPPYEQYF

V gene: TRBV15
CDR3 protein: CATSSLDRVSYEQYF

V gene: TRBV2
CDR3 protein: CASDRGRATNEKLFF

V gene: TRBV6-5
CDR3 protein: CASSSQSLSNQPQHF

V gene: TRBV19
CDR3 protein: CASSISGQGLHEKLFF

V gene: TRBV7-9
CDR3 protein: CASSLGSTVELDYEQYF

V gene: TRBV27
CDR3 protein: CASSLLDREKAFF

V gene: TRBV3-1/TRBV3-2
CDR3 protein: CASSRQGRAYEQYF

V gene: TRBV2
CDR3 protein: CASSVLRTNEKLFF

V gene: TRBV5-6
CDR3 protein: CASSSNTGAADSPLHF

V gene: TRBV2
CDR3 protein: CASSGSRDEKLFF

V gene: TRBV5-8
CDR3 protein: CASNLPGTSGGVAGNIQYF

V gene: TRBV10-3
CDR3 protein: CAISDGGLGQPQHF

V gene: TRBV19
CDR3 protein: CASRRDRNYGYTF